This T cell receptor (beta chain) comes out of a study of vaccination and CD4 T cells after COVID-19. This clonotype was seen more than once but under ten times. The antigen is undetermined. Treatment meaning: roughly ten-day PBMC culture with coronavirus spike peptide pools or control peptides (ViraFEST assay). During the years 2011-2018, before the COVID-19 pandemic, the unexposed donor's CD4+ T cells were collected. Scientists ran DNA taken from cultured CD4+ T cells through the Oncomine TCR Beta short-read assay for sequencing. Extraction of genomic DNA was performed on cultured CD4+ T cells. Using its own MiXCR run on the PCR reads, TCRdb lists one record per CDR3 protein. This sample carries over 9,000 distinct CDR3 sequences, approximately 30% of them seen once, and the ten largest clones take around 21%. CDR1 is LNHDA and CDR2 is SQIVND in the germline V gene (reference sequence). The CDR3 has 13 amino acids. Deletions cut 7 bases from V and 4 bases from J, with 13 bases between.

The V call is TRBV19, the J call TRBJ2-5, with D possibly TRBD1 on 6 matching bases. This TCR was recovered from a human donor in good health. The material sequenced was CD4+ T cells from blood, cultured in vitro. Written as DNA, the CDR3 is TGTGCCAGTAAACTACAGGGCGGAGAGACCCAGTACTTC. This gives the protein CASKLQGGETQYF.